One sample yielded the 31 T cell receptor beta chains listed below, sequenced in a study of CD4 T cells in relation to SARS-CoV-2 and coronaviruses. The protocol was immunoSEQ multiplex PCR, while the TCRdb copy is restricted to in-frame clones and leaves out a portion. The sample lists about 38,000 clones, roughly 88% occurring once. The sequencing input was memory CD4+ T cells from PBMCs. The receptor source for this set is an adult with COVID-19.

The chain joins TRBV19 to TRBJ2-5, with 9 bases identical to TRBD1. V was pared by 5 bases and J by 5 bases, with 6 bases of the junction left unmatched. The CDR3 is made up of 14 amino acids. The V gene's germline CDR1 is LNHDA and CDR2 SQIVND (reference sequence). The DNA for the CDR3 is TGTGCCAGTAGTTTGGACAGGGGCAGGGAGACCCAGTACTTC. Amino acid sequence: CASSLDRGRETQYF.

This clone appeared once. V usage is TRBV6-6 and J usage is TRBJ2-3; 8 bases align to TRBD1. In germline, CDR1 is MNHNY, CDR2 SVGAGI (reference sequence). V lost 10 bases, J lost 7 bases, and 10 bases stayed unmatched. This CDR3 has 13 residues. The CDR3 protein is CAISTGEVNTQYF. DNA of the CDR3: TGTGCCATCTCGACAGGGGAAGTGAATACGCAGTATTTT.

This chain joins TRBV2 and TRBJ1-5; TRBD1 agrees at 8 bases. The CDR3 extends over 16 amino acids. CDR1 and CDR2 (germline): SNHLY, FYNNEI. Germline trimming cut 6 bases from V and 1 base from J; bases unmatched to any gene: 8. The CDR3 reads CASRPHRGMSNQPQHF. DNA for the CDR3: TGTGCCAGCAGGCCGCACAGGGGGATGAGCAATCAGCCCCAGCATTTT.

The V gene is TRBV5-8, the J gene TRBJ2-1; TRBD1 or TRBD2 may be the D gene (5 bases each). Germline loops: CDR1 SGHTS, CDR2 YDEGEE. Deletions cut 2 bases from V and 5 bases from J, with 11 bases between. The CDR3 consists of 14 residues. CDR3 in amino acids: CASSLGQGHNEQFF. Here the CDR3 DNA reads TGTGCCAGCAGCTTAGGGCAGGGACACAATGAGCAGTTCTTC.

The rearrangement joins TRBV3-1 (or the pseudogene TRBV3-2) to TRBJ2-6; no clear D. The germline V gene encodes CDR1 LGHDT and CDR2 YNNKEL (reference sequence). This CDR3 region has 14 residues. V lost 5 bases and J lost 4, with 9 bases in between. The CDR3 protein is CASSTESGANVLTF. CDR3 DNA: TGTGCCAGCAGCACGGAGTCCGGGGCCAACGTCCTGACTTTC.

This clone was seen more than once but under ten times. The chain joins TRBV5-6 to TRBJ2-3, with D hard to call. The CDR3 has 13 residues. The V end lost 1 base, the J end lost 0 bases, and 3 bases lay between the germline ends. Germline assignment: CDR1 SGHDT and CDR2 YYEEEE. CDR3 protein: CASSLTSTDTQYF. The CDR3 DNA reads as TGTGCCAGCAGCTTGACTAGCACAGATACGCAGTATTTT. Using reference TRBV5-6 and TRBJ2-3 for the parts outside the CDR3, the full variable domain is DAGVTQSPTHLIKTRGQQVTLRCSPKSGHDTVSWYQQALGQGPQFIFQYYEEEERQRGNFPDRFSGHQFPNYSSELNVNALLLGDSALYLCASSLTSTDTQYFGPGTRLTVL.

This chain joins TRBV5-4 and TRBJ2-1; TRBD2 matches at 8 bases. There are 18 residues in the CDR3. Losses at the gene ends were 0 bases for V and 2 bases for J; bases not matched to a gene: 10. CDR1 and CDR2 (germline): SGHNT, YYREEE (reference sequence). The CDR3 sequence is CASSLGVGGGITYNEQFF. The CDR3, as DNA: TGTGCCAGCAGCTTGGGGGTCGGGGGGGGCATCACCTACAATGAGCAGTTCTTC. The full variable domain, rest sourced from reference TRBV5-4 and TRBJ2-1, is ETGVTQSPTHLIKTRGQQVTLRCSSQSGHNTVSWYQQALGQGPQFIFQYYREEENGRGNFPPRFSGLQFPNYSSELNVNALELDDSALYLCASSLGVGGGITYNEQFFGPGTRLTVL.

This clone was seen only once. The chain is built from TRBV11-2 and TRBJ1-6; possibly TRBD1 for D (5 bases). The CDR3 has 13 residues. Germline V gives CDR1 SGHAT, CDR2 FQNNGV. The V gene lost 2 bases and the J gene lost 11 bases, with 10 bases spanning the gap. CDR3 loop: CASSLQGSAPLHF. In DNA, the CDR3 is TGTGCCAGCAGCTTACAGGGCTCGGCACCCCTCCACTTT.

This chain uses TRBV7-2 with TRBJ1-2; tentative D call: TRBD1 (5 bases). Per germline, CDR1 SGHTA and CDR2 FQGNSA. The CDR3 contains 14 residues. V was clipped by 6 bases and J by 2 bases, with 13 bases between them. Written as DNA, the CDR3 is TGTGCCAGCAGGCGACAGTCCACCAACTATGGCTACACCTTC. This encodes CASRRQSTNYGYTF.

This clone occurred once. The rearrangement uses TRBV5-8 and TRBJ1-1; perhaps TRBD1 as D (5 bases). V was trimmed by 5 bases and J by 4 bases, leaving 15 bases between them. The CDR3 length is 14 residues. Germline CDR1 is SGHTS and CDR2 is YDEGEE. CDR3 nucleotides: TGTGCCAGCAGGTCTGGGGGTACGAGCACTGAAGCTTTCTTT. The encoded protein is CASRSGGTSTEAFF.

The chain recombines TRBV18 with TRBJ1-1, with 7 bases lining up with TRBD1. J lost 5 bases, V lost 2 bases, and 8 bases had no gene match. The germline V gene has CDR1 KGHSH and CDR2 LQKENI. The CDR3 runs to 15 residues. The CDR3 protein is CASSPSTGRVTEAFF. CDR3 bases: TGTGCCAGCTCACCATCGACAGGGCGGGTAACTGAAGCTTTCTTT.

This clone was picked up a small number of times. The CDR3 DNA reads as TGTGCCAGCAGCTTTTTAGGCGCTGAAGCTTTCTTT. This gives the protein CASSFLGAEAFF. This chain connects TRBV5-4 to TRBJ1-1; D is undetermined. The CDR3 is made up of 12 amino acids. CDR1 and CDR2 (germline): SGHNT, YYREEE (reference sequence). The germline V and J ends were trimmed by 2 bases and 6 bases, with 8 bases remaining between them.

The chain carries TRBV10-3 and TRBJ1-6; D not resolved. Deletions cut 11 bases from V and 9 bases from J, with 20 bases between. The V gene's germline CDR1 is ENHRY and CDR2 SYGVKD. CDR3 length: 14 amino acids. CDR3 nucleotide sequence: TGTGCCGCCGGAGCCCCCGGCAAGAGTTCACCCCTCCACTTT. It codes for CAAGAPGKSSPLHF.

CDR3 nucleotide sequence: TGTGCCAGTAGTATAAGGTTCGGTAGGACCGTAGCTAGCAATGAGCAGTTCTTC. Its protein product is CASSIRFGRTVASNEQFF. V gene TRBV19 combines with J gene TRBJ2-1; D is uncertain. CDR3 size: 18 residues. Between the trimmed V and J ends, which lost 2 bases and 6 bases, there was a span of 23 bases. Germline CDR1 and CDR2: LNHDA and SQIVND (reference sequence). Using reference TRBV19 and TRBJ2-1 for the parts outside the CDR3, the full variable domain is DGGITQSPKYLFRKEGQNVTLSCEQNLNHDAMYWYRQDPGQGLRLIYYSQIVNDFQKGDIAEGYSVSREKKESFPLTVTSAQKNPTAFYLCASSIRFGRTVASNEQFFGPGTRLTVL.

V and J are TRBV4-3 and TRBJ2-2; D could derive from TRBD1 or TRBD2 (5 bases each). This CDR3 has 16 amino acids. Deletions cut 0 bases from V and 2 bases from J, with 10 bases between. In germline, CDR1 is LGHNA, CDR2 YSLEER. The CDR3 region is CASSQDGTPNTGELFF. For the CDR3, the DNA is TGCGCCAGCAGCCAAGACGGGACGCCCAACACCGGGGAGCTGTTTTTT.

The J gene is TRBJ1-1, the V gene TRBV5-6; the D gene is possibly TRBD1 (5 bases). With 5 bases removed from V and 2 bases from J, the gap between germline ends came to 19 bases. The CDR3 runs to 16 residues. Germline-derived CDR1 and CDR2 are SGHDT and YYEEEE. The CDR3 DNA is TGTGCCAGCAGACCTGAAGGGGTACAGGAAAACACTGAAGCTTTCTTT. It is translated as CASRPEGVQENTEAFF.

The J gene is TRBJ2-5, the V gene TRBV5-1; D possibly uses TRBD1 or TRBD2 (6 bases each). Trimming took off 7 bases at V and 2 bases at J, with 33 bases between the two ends. The CDR3 length is 20 residues. Germline CDR1 SGHRS, CDR2 YFSETQ. The CDR3 nucleotides read TGCGCCAGCCGAGCGGGTTCGGGCCTTAGCCGGGGGCCCAAGCAAGAGACCCAGTACTTC. Translation gives CASRAGSGLSRGPKQETQYF.

The V gene is TRBV9, the J gene TRBJ1-1; a possible D gene is TRBD1 (6 bases). The germline CDR1 and CDR2 sequences are SGDLS and YYNGEE. The CDR3 covers 15 residues. With 0 bases removed from V and 0 bases from J, the gap between germline ends came to 9 bases. The CDR3 protein is CASSVGKGVNTEAFF. The CDR3 coding sequence is TGTGCCAGCAGCGTAGGAAAGGGGGTGAACACTGAAGCTTTCTTT.

V usage is TRBV10-1 and J usage is TRBJ1-4; D unresolved. CDR3 length: 13 residues. V was shortened by 4 bases and J by 7 bases, with 10 bases between the two germline ends. Per germline, CDR1 WNHNN and CDR2 SYGVQD (reference sequence). The CDR3 sequence is CASSARASEKLFF. The CDR3 DNA reads as TGCGCCAGCAGTGCGCGGGCCTCTGAAAAACTGTTTTTT.

V and J are TRBV6-7 and TRBJ2-7; 10 bases are a match to TRBD2. TRBV6-7 is labeled an ORF, and its function is uncertain. Trimming removed 7 bases from V and 7 bases from J; junction bases left unmatched: 13. The CDR3 totals 15 residues. CDR3 in amino acids: CASTLPGTSAPEQYF. The CDR3 DNA sequence: TGTGCCAGCACGTTGCCCGGGACTAGCGCTCCGGAGCAGTACTTC.

The J gene is TRBJ2-7, the V gene TRBV28; 8 bases match TRBD1. The CDR3 has 12 residues. The trim removed 7 bases at V and 9 bases at J, leaving 8 bases unmatched. Germline CDR1 and CDR2: MDHEN and SYDVKM. CDR3 nucleotides: TGTGCCAGCACAGCTGGACAGGGTGGGCAGTACTTC. It encodes CASTAGQGGQYF.

This chain connects TRBV7-9 to TRBJ1-5, with a weak D call TRBD1 (5 bases). The V end lost 4 bases, the J end lost 3 bases, and 10 bases lay between the germline ends. Germline lookup yields CDR1 SEHNR and CDR2 FQNEAQ (reference sequence). The CDR3 consists of 14 residues. DNA of the CDR3: TGTGCCAGCAGCTCCGACAGCGCCAATCAGCCCCAGCATTTT. Its protein is CASSSDSANQPQHF.

This chain uses TRBV20-1 with TRBJ2-1; D is unclear. From germline, CDR1 is DFQATT and CDR2 SNEGSKA (reference sequence). Deletions cut 3 bases from V and 2 bases from J, with 11 bases between. The CDR3 covers 14 residues. CDR3 sequence: CSASRPITYNEQFF. The CDR3 DNA is TGCAGTGCTAGTCGGCCAATCACCTACAATGAGCAGTTCTTC.

In its sample, this clone ranks as medium-sized (0.01 to 0.1%). The chain employs TRBV6-1 and TRBJ2-3, with D maybe TRBD2 (7 bases). V was clipped by 3 bases and J by 6 bases, with 13 bases between them. The CDR3 totals 14 residues. Germline V gene sequence: CDR1 MNHNS, CDR2 SASEGT. The DNA for the CDR3 is TGTGCCAGCAGTGACACGGCGGGGGCGGATACGCAGTATTTT. Protein product: CASSDTAGADTQYF.

The rearrangement joins TRBV4-3 to TRBJ1-4, with D possibly TRBD1 on 5 matching bases. Trimming pared 1 base from V and 13 bases from J, leaving 10 bases between. Germline values: CDR1 LGHNA, CDR2 YSLEER. CDR3 length: 12 amino acids. The CDR3 DNA reads as TGCGCCAGCAGCCAAGGGGGGGGAGGACTGTTTTTT. This translates into CASSQGGGGLFF.

V usage is TRBV30 and J usage is TRBJ1-4, with D possibly matching TRBD1 (6 bases). Trimming removed 1 base at V and 5 bases at J, with 14 bases between. Germline CDR1 is GTSNPN and CDR2 is SVGIG (reference sequence). CDR3 size: 15 residues. CDR3 nucleotides: TGTGCCTGGAGTGGACGACAAGGGGGAAATGAAAAACTGTTTTTT. Its translation is CAWSGRQGGNEKLFF.

This chain links TRBV19 with TRBJ2-5; D could derive from TRBD1 or TRBD2 (5 bases each). Germline V gene lookup returns CDR1 LNHDA and CDR2 SQIVND (reference sequence). V was clipped by 6 bases and J by 1 base, with 24 bases between them. The CDR3 has 18 amino acids. The CDR3 DNA follows: TGTGCCAGTAGCATCTTAGGGGAACCACCGACTACCCAAGAGACCCAGTACTTC. The encoded protein is CASSILGEPPTTQETQYF.

This chain links TRBV28 with TRBJ1-2; TRBD1 agrees at 7 bases. The V gene's germline CDR1 is MDHEN and CDR2 SYDVKM. CDR3 size: 15 residues. V dropped 5 bases and J dropped 0; count of bases not matched to a gene: 6. The CDR3 DNA reads TGTGCCAGCAGTATCCGGGACAGACCTAACTATGGCTACACCTTC. The encoded protein is CASSIRDRPNYGYTF.

This sequence joins TRBV6-1 and TRBJ2-1, with 8 bases matching TRBD1. Germline V gene data show CDR1 as MNHNS and CDR2 as SASEGT. The trim removed 6 bases at V and 4 bases at J, leaving 11 bases unmatched. The CDR3 spans 16 residues. The CDR3 bases are TGTGCCAGCAGAGAACGACAGGGGACAGCTTACAATGAGCAGTTCTTC. The encoded protein is CASRERQGTAYNEQFF.

The J gene is TRBJ1-5, the V gene TRBV5-5, with a possible D match to TRBD1 (6 bases). V lost 4 bases and J lost 3, with 14 bases in between. The CDR3 is 15 residues long. CDR1 is SGHKS and CDR2 is YYEKEE in the germline V gene (reference sequence). This CDR3 reads CASSRTDSDNQPQHF. The CDR3 bases are TGTGCCAGCAGCAGAACGGACAGCGACAATCAGCCCCAGCATTTT. Full variable domain (missing parts from reference TRBV5-5 and TRBJ1-5): DAGVTQSPTHLIKTRGQQVTLRCSPISGHKSVSWYQQVLGQGPQFIFQYYEKEERGRGNFPDRFSARQFPNYSSELNVNALLLGDSALYLCASSRTDSDNQPQHFGDGTRLSIL.

The chain joins TRBV25-1 to TRBJ2-1, with a tentative D call TRBD1 (6 bases). Trimming shortened V by 4 bases and J by 2 bases, and 12 bases separated the two germline ends. The CDR3 totals 15 residues. CDR1 and CDR2 (germline): MGHDK, SYGVNS. In nucleotides, the CDR3 is TGTGCCAGCAGTGTCGTTCAGGGGACCTACAATGAGCAGTTCTTC. Translated, it gives CASSVVQGTYNEQFF. The full variable domain, rest sourced from reference TRBV25-1 and TRBJ2-1, is EADIYQTPRYLVIGTGKKITLECSQTMGHDKMYWYQQDPGMELHLIHYSYGVNSTEKGDLSSESTVSRIRTEHFPLTLESARPSHTSQYLCASSVVQGTYNEQFFGPGTRLTVL.